These 6 T cell receptor beta chains originate from one sample sequenced in a study of OX40 agonist ivuxolimab in advanced cancers. TCRdb's table, derived via immunoSEQ multiplex PCR, lists solely in-frame clones and lacks some. The sample has more than 65,000 clones, 80% to 95% seen once. The source material was CD4+ or CD8+ T cells sorted from blood, sampled in a trial of the OX40 agonist ivuxolimab. All receptors derive from an adult with an advanced solid tumor such as melanoma, head and neck, liver or kidney cancer.

The chain recombines TRBV7-9 with TRBJ2-7; the match to TRBD2 covers 11 bases. Germline V gives CDR1 SEHNR, CDR2 FQNEAQ (reference sequence). CDR3 length equals 15 residues. Trimming cost V 4 bases and J 6 bases; bases outside gene matches: 8. The CDR3 region has the DNA TGTGCCAGCAGCTCCAGCACTAGCGGGGGTTCCGAGCAGTACTTC. It is translated as CASSSSTSGGSEQYF.

Here the CDR3 reads CASRRTHYTPYNEQFF. The CDR3 DNA sequence: TGTGCCAGTAGGAGGACCCACTATACCCCCTACAATGAGCAGTTCTTC. The rearrangement uses TRBV19 and TRBJ2-1; no clear D. The CDR3 sequence is 16 residues long. Germline CDR1 and CDR2: LNHDA and SQIVND (reference sequence). V was clipped by 6 bases and J by 2 bases, with 17 bases between them.

The V and J genes are TRBV18 and TRBJ2-7; D gene unclear. CDR3 size: 13 residues. With 5 bases removed from V and 3 bases from J, the gap between germline ends came to 11 bases. The germline gives CDR1 KGHSH, CDR2 LQKENI. The CDR3 sequence is CASSALQYYEQYF. As DNA, the CDR3 is TGTGCCAGCTCAGCCCTTCAGTACTACGAGCAGTACTTC.

This chain uses TRBV7-9 with TRBJ2-3; D gene unclear. The germline gives CDR1 SEHNR, CDR2 FQNEAQ (reference sequence). V gave up 6 bases and J gave up 0 bases, with 22 bases separating them. CDR3 length: 18 residues. The CDR3 nucleotides read TGTGCCAGCAGATCTGTAGGTGCTCAGATCTCTAGCACAGATACGCAGTATTTT. This encodes CASRSVGAQISSTDTQYF.

The chain couples TRBV9 to TRBJ1-3; D is unresolved. The V gene's germline CDR1 is SGDLS and CDR2 YYNGEE. V shed 5 bases and J shed 4 bases, with 10 bases lying between them. The CDR3 length is 13 residues. CDR3 protein: CASSTTGGNTIYF. CDR3 sequence (DNA): TGTGCCAGCAGTACGACCGGGGGAAACACCATATATTTT.

The chain uses TRBV2 and TRBJ2-7; no clear D. This CDR3 is built from 11 residues. CDR1 is SNHLY and CDR2 is FYNNEI in the germline V gene. V dropped 6 bases and J dropped 4 bases, with 7 bases sitting between them. The CDR3 DNA reads as TGTGCCAGCAGCCCACTGTACGAGCAGTACTTC. This sequence encodes CASSPLYEQYF.